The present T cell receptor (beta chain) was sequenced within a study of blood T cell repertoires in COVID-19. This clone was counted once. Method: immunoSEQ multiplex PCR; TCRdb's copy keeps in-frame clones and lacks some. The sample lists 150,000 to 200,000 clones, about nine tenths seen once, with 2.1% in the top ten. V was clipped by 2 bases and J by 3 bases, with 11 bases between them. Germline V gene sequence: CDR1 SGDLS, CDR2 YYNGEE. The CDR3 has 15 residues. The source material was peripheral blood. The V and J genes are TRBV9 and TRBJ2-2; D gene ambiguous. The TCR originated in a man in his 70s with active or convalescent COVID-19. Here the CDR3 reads CASSVSLQYTGELFF. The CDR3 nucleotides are TGTGCCAGCAGCGTGTCCTTACAGTACACCGGGGAGCTGTTTTTT.